This entry lists 16 T cell receptor beta chains sequenced from one sample in a study of blood T cell repertoires in COVID-19. Assay used: immunoSEQ multiplex PCR; TCRdb lists only in-frame clones, some missing. The sample has around 300,000 clones, 80% to 90% seen once. The sample taken for sequencing was PBMCs or T cells enriched from blood (not recorded which). The receptors derive from a woman aged 18-29 years who had recovered from COVID-19.

V gene TRBV18 combines with J gene TRBJ2-7; no clear D gene. Looked up from germline, CDR1 is KGHSH and CDR2 is LQKENI. V was pared by 5 bases and J by 1 base, with 6 bases between. The CDR3 runs 12 residues. In nucleotides, the CDR3 is TGTGCCAGCTCAGCGGAGTCCTACGAGCAGTACTTC. This codes for CASSAESYEQYF.

The V call is TRBV19, the J call TRBJ2-1; D is ambiguous. Germline-derived CDR1 and CDR2 are LNHDA and SQIVND (reference sequence). V was shortened by 1 base and J by 4 bases, with 11 bases between the two germline ends. The CDR3 is made up of 15 amino acids. The CDR3 reads CASSIGPALYNEQFF. CDR3 in DNA: TGTGCCAGTAGTATAGGCCCAGCGTTGTACAATGAGCAGTTCTTC.

The chain recombines TRBV24-1 with TRBJ2-5, with TRBD2 matching over 9 bases. The CDR3 totals 16 residues. The ends lost 4 bases at V and 1 base at J; junction bases unmatched: 6. The germline V gene has CDR1 KGHDR and CDR2 SFDVKD. The CDR3 loop reads CATSDPAGGFQETQYF. CDR3 nucleotides: TGTGCCACCAGTGACCCAGCGGGGGGCTTCCAAGAGACCCAGTACTTC.

This chain joins TRBV4-1 and TRBJ1-6, with TRBD1 matching over 10 bases. The J segment lost 7 bases and the V segment lost 4 bases, leaving 7 bases of the junction unmatched. Germline values: CDR1 MGHRA, CDR2 YSYEKL. The CDR3 has 16 residues. Written as DNA, the CDR3 is TGCGCCAGCAGCCCGCCGGGACAGGGGAACAATTCACCCCTCCACTTT. This codes for CASSPPGQGNNSPLHF.

The rearrangement joins TRBV4-1 to TRBJ1-2; D possibly corresponds to TRBD1 (5 bases). Trimming left V 4 bases short and J 0 bases short, with 27 bases between. CDR3 size: 20 residues. Germline V lookup: CDR1 MGHRA, CDR2 YSYEKL. As DNA, the CDR3 is TGCGCCAGCAGCCTTACGCCGGGAGGGGAAGCGACCGGACCTAACTATGGCTACACCTTC. Translating gives CASSLTPGGEATGPNYGYTF.

J is TRBJ2-1 and V is TRBV6-5, with 8 bases matching TRBD1. Unmatched junction bases numbered 6, after V lost 5 bases and J lost 6 bases. The CDR3 length is 14 residues. Germline V gene lookup returns CDR1 MNHEY and CDR2 SVGAGI. The CDR3 DNA reads as TGTGCCAGCAGTCAATTGGACAGGGTCAATGAGCAGTTCTTC. Protein: CASSQLDRVNEQFF.

The chain employs TRBV6-5 and TRBJ1-1, with D unclear. The CDR3 is 12 amino acids. Germline V CDR1 and CDR2: MNHEY, SVGAGI. Trimming took 4 bases from V and 1 from J, leaving 4 bases between them. CDR3 nucleotides: TGTGCCAGCAGTTCTAGGAACACTGAAGCTTTCTTT. It specifies CASSSRNTEAFF.

The chain has TRBV27 and TRBJ2-3; TRBD2 matches 10 bases. This CDR3 spans 12 amino acids. Germline V gene sequence: CDR1 MNHEY, CDR2 SMNVEV (reference sequence). The trim removed 8 bases at V and 5 bases at J, leaving 1 base unmatched. This CDR3 is CASRTSGDTQYF. DNA for the CDR3: TGTGCCAGCCGGACTAGCGGAGATACGCAGTATTTT.

There are a few counts of this clone. The chain is built from TRBV12-3 or TRBV12-4 and TRBJ1-4; 7 bases map to TRBD1. The length of the CDR3 is 13 residues. The junction had 6 bases not matched to a gene; V was cut back by 6 bases and J by 8 bases. The CDR3 loop reads CASRQGVGEKLFF. Written as DNA, the CDR3 is TGTGCCAGCAGGCAGGGGGTGGGCGAAAAACTGTTTTTT.

The chain carries TRBV19 and TRBJ1-2; 10 bases are shared with TRBD1. The CDR3 spans 15 residues. The germline V gene has CDR1 LNHDA and CDR2 SQIVND (reference sequence). V shed 5 bases, J shed 4 bases, and the junction held 7 bases outside the gene matches. The DNA of the CDR3 is TGTGCCAGTAGTCCCCGGGACAGGGGACTCTATGGCTACACCTTC. Translation: CASSPRDRGLYGYTF.

V gene TRBV28 combines with J gene TRBJ2-2; TRBD2 might be the D (6 bases). This CDR3 has 11 residues. Germline CDR1 and CDR2: MDHEN and SYDVKM. The germline V and J ends were trimmed by 10 bases and 7 bases, with 10 bases remaining between them. CDR3 in DNA: TGTGCCACCGGGGGTTACGGGGAGCTGTTTTTT. It encodes CATGGYGELFF.

This chain connects TRBV7-9 to TRBJ2-5; 16 bases agree with TRBD2. Losses at the gene ends were 4 bases for V and 9 bases for J; bases not matched to a gene: 2. Germline V gene data show CDR1 as SEHNR and CDR2 as FQNEAQ (reference sequence). This CDR3 spans 14 amino acids. The CDR3 coding sequence is TGTGCCAGCAGCTCAGGGACTAGCGGGGGGGCCCAGTACTTC. It specifies CASSSGTSGGAQYF.

J is TRBJ1-1 and V is TRBV7-9, with a possible D match to TRBD1 (5 bases). Germline values: CDR1 SEHNR, CDR2 FQNEAQ (reference sequence). CDR3 size: 14 residues. V lost 2 bases to trimming and J lost 7 bases, with 14 bases between them. The CDR3 region has the DNA TGTGCCAGCAGCTTATGGCAGGGCGACGGTGAAGCTTTCTTT. Translation: CASSLWQGDGEAFF.

The rearrangement links TRBV28 to TRBJ2-1, with TRBD2 matching 7 bases. This CDR3 region has 15 residues. J was trimmed by 0 bases and V by 5 bases; bases with no gene match: 4. The germline CDR1 and CDR2 sequences are MDHEN and SYDVKM. This chain's CDR3 is CASSVTGGSYNEQFF. CDR3 nucleotide sequence: TGTGCCAGCAGTGTAACGGGGGGCTCCTACAATGAGCAGTTCTTC.

In its sample, this clone was seen a few times. The J gene is TRBJ1-6, the V gene TRBV2, with a tentative D call TRBD1 (6 bases). V was cut by 7 bases and J by 8 bases, with 15 bases left in between. The CDR3 runs 14 residues. CDR1 and CDR2 from the germline V gene are SNHLY and FYNNEI. The CDR3 reads CASNLGQRDSPLHF. The CDR3 DNA follows: TGTGCCAGCAACCTAGGACAGAGAGATTCACCCCTCCACTTT.

This clone was seen only a few times. V gene TRBV5-1 combines with J gene TRBJ1-2; 7 bases line up with TRBD1. The ends lost 1 base at V and 6 bases at J; junction bases unmatched: 9. From germline, CDR1 is SGHRS and CDR2 YFSETQ. This CDR3 comprises 15 residues. CDR3 DNA: TGCGCCAGCAGCTTGATCTCAGGGGGTTTGGATGGCTACACCTTC. It codes for CASSLISGGLDGYTF.